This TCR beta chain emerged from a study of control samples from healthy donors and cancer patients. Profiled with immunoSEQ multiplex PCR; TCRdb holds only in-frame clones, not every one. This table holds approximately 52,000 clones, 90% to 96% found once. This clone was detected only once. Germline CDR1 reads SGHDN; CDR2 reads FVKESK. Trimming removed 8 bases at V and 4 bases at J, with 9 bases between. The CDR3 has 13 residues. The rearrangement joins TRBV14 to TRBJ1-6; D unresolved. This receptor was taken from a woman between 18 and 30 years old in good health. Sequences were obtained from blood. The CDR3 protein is CASGRLYNSPLHF. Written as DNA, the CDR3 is TGTGCCAGCGGCCGGCTGTATAATTCACCCCTCCACTTT. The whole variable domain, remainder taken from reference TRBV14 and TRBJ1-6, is EAGVTQFPSHSVIEKGQTVTLRCDPISGHDNLYWYRRVMGKEIKFLLHFVKESKQDESGMPNNRFLAERTGGTYSTLKVQPAELEDSGVYFCASGRLYNSPLHFGNGTRLTVT.